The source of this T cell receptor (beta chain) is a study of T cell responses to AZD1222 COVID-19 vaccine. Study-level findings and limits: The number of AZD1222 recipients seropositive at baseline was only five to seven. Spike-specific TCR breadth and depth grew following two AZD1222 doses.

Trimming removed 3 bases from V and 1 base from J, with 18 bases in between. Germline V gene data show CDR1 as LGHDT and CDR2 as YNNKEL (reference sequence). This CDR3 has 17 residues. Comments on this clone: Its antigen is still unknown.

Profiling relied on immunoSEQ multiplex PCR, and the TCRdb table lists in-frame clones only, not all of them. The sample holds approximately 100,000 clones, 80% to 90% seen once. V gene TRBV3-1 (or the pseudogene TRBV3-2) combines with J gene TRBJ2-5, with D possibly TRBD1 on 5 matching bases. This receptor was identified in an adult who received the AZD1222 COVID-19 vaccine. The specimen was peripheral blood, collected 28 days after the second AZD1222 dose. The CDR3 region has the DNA TGTGCCAGCAGCCACGCCCGCCGGCAGGGCCTCCAAGAGACCCAGTACTTC. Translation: CASSHARRQGLQETQYF.